What follows are 15 T cell receptor beta chains derived from one specimen sequenced in a study of PD-L1 blockade in urothelial cancer. Time point given: pretreatment peripheral blood. Repertoires were generated with immunoSEQ multiplex PCR, while TCRdb's copy carries only in-frame clones and drops some. The data show some 89,000 clones, roughly 84% seen once. The sample in question was PBMCs, obtained around atezolizumab (anti-PD-L1) treatment. The receptor set was obtained from a man between 60 and 75 years old with urothelial cancer.

This rearrangement joins TRBV12-5 to TRBJ1-2, with 9 nucleotides matching TRBD1. The CDR3 consists of 17 residues. Looked up from germline, CDR1 is LGHNT and CDR2 is FRNRAP. J lost 0 bases, V lost 0 bases, and 5 bases had no gene match. The CDR3, as DNA: TGTGCTAGTGGTTTGGTACAGGGGACAGGGACTAACTATGGCTACACCTTC. Protein sequence: CASGLVQGTGTNYGYTF.

The J gene is TRBJ2-3, the V gene TRBV5-1; D unresolved. CDR3 size: 16 residues. V was clipped by 2 bases and J by 2 bases, with 15 bases between them. CDR1 is SGHRS and CDR2 is YFSETQ in the germline V gene. This CDR3 reads CASSFFGAQITDTQYF. The CDR3 DNA reads TGCGCCAGCAGCTTCTTCGGAGCGCAGATCACAGATACGCAGTATTTT. The variable domain in full, with the rest retrieved from reference TRBV5-1 and TRBJ2-3, is KAGVTQTPRYLIKTRGQQVTLSCSPISGHRSVSWYQQTPGQGLQFLFEYFSETQRNKGNFPGRFSGRQFSNSRSEMNVSTLELGDSALYLCASSFFGAQITDTQYFGPGTRLTVL.

The chain is built from TRBV28 and TRBJ2-1; D call uncertain. Per the germline V gene, CDR1 is MDHEN and CDR2 is SYDVKM. The CDR3 runs 14 residues. Trimming took off 5 bases at V and 6 bases at J, with 14 bases between the two ends. The CDR3, as DNA: TGTGCCAGCAGTCCCTGGGCCGGTCCCAATGAGCAGTTCTTC. Translation: CASSPWAGPNEQFF.

The CDR3 protein is CASSPYPSTDKAKGTYEQYF. Written as DNA, the CDR3 is TGCGCCAGCAGTCCTTATCCCTCTACCGACAAGGCCAAGGGGACCTACGAGCAGTACTTC. V usage is TRBV23-1 and J usage is TRBJ2-7, with D maybe TRBD1 (5 bases). TRBV23-1 is reported as an ORF; its role is uncertain. Trimming left V 4 bases short and J 2 bases short, with 30 bases between. The length of the CDR3 is 20 residues.

The chain is built from TRBV30 and TRBJ1-6, with D possibly being TRBD1 (5 bases). The CDR3 loop spans 12 amino acids. Germline V gene data show CDR1 as GTSNPN and CDR2 as SVGIG (reference sequence). Deletions cut 5 bases from V and 5 bases from J, with 7 bases between. The CDR3: CAWDRNNSPLHF. The CDR3, as DNA: TGTGCCTGGGACAGAAATAATTCACCCCTCCACTTT.

The chain is built from TRBV30 and TRBJ2-5, with 8 bases lining up with TRBD1. Germline V gene sequence: CDR1 GTSNPN, CDR2 SVGIG (reference sequence). With V trimmed by 4 bases and J by 4 bases, 11 bases remained unmatched. The CDR3 is made up of 15 amino acids. Here the CDR3 reads CAWTGTGHFRETQYF. Here the CDR3 DNA reads TGTGCCTGGACCGGGACAGGTCATTTCCGAGAGACCCAGTACTTC.

The chain links TRBV30 to TRBJ2-4; D is unclear. The germline V gene has CDR1 GTSNPN and CDR2 SVGIG (reference sequence). Trimming pared 4 bases from V and 3 bases from J, leaving 10 bases between. CDR3 length equals 13 residues. CDR3 protein: CAWTANIKNIQYF. CDR3 DNA: TGTGCCTGGACCGCGAATATCAAAAACATTCAGTACTTC. The whole variable domain, filled in from reference TRBV30 and TRBJ2-4, reads SQTIHQWPATLVQPVGSPLSLECTVEGTSNPNLYWYRQAAGRGLQLLFYSVGIGQISSEVPQNLSASRPQDRQFILSSKKLLLSDSGFYLCAWTANIKNIQYFGAGTRLSVL.

The rearrangement links TRBV7-8 to TRBJ2-5; 9 bases line up with TRBD1. Germline loops: CDR1 SGHVS, CDR2 FQNEAQ. After removal of 5 bases from V and 4 bases from J, the junction contained 8 bases not matched to a gene. The CDR3 loop spans 15 amino acids. In DNA, the CDR3 is TGTGCCAGCAGCCAACCGGGACAGGGAATAGAGACCCAGTACTTC. Residues: CASSQPGQGIETQYF. Complete variable domain (other parts from reference TRBV7-8 and TRBJ2-5): GAGVSQSPRYKVAKRGQDVALRCDPISGHVSLFWYQQALGQGPEFLTYFQNEAQLDKSGLPSDRFFAERPEGSVSTLKIQRTQQEDSAVYLCASSQPGQGIETQYFGPGTRLLVL.

The chain links TRBV10-2 to TRBJ1-5, with no clear D. Germline loops: CDR1 WSHSY, CDR2 SAAADI. V lost 5 bases, J lost 1 base, and 15 bases lay in between. The CDR3 consists of 16 residues. In DNA, the CDR3 is TGCGCCAGCAGTTATTCCCAGACTGGAAGCAATCAGCCCCAGCATTTT. It translates to CASSYSQTGSNQPQHF.

This chain links TRBV30 with TRBJ1-1; 7 bases map to TRBD1. The CDR3 is 14 amino acids. The germline V gene encodes CDR1 GTSNPN and CDR2 SVGIG (reference sequence). V lost 2 bases and J lost 4; bases outside the gene matches: 7. CDR3 DNA sequence: TGTGCCTGGAGTCCACAGGGGTTGGGCACTGAAGCTTTCTTT. Amino acid sequence: CAWSPQGLGTEAFF. Combining the CDR3 with reference TRBV30 and TRBJ1-1 gives the whole variable domain SQTIHQWPATLVQPVGSPLSLECTVEGTSNPNLYWYRQAAGRGLQLLFYSVGIGQISSEVPQNLSASRPQDRQFILSSKKLLLSDSGFYLCAWSPQGLGTEAFFGQGTRLTVV.

The chain carries TRBV7-9 and TRBJ1-2; possible D gene TRBD1, 5 bases. Germline CDR1 and CDR2: SEHNR and FQNEAQ (reference sequence). Trimming cost V 5 bases and J 2 bases, with 9 bases left between them. CDR3 length: 13 residues. CDR3 loop: CASSATENYGYTF. Here the CDR3 DNA reads TGTGCCAGCAGCGCGACAGAGAACTATGGCTACACCTTC. The whole variable domain, filled in from reference TRBV7-9 and TRBJ1-2, reads DTGVSQNPRHKITKRGQNVTFRCDPISEHNRLYWYRQTLGQGPEFLTYFQNEAQLEKSRLLSDRFSAERPKGSFSTLEIQRTEQGDSAMYLCASSATENYGYTFGSGTRLTVV.

The chain combines TRBV19 with TRBJ1-1, with 7 bases matching TRBD1. Germline V gene data show CDR1 as LNHDA and CDR2 as SQIVND (reference sequence). The trim removed 3 bases at V and 1 base at J, leaving 8 bases unmatched. The CDR3 runs to 16 residues. CDR3 region: CASSISRDRPNTEAFF. In DNA form, the CDR3 reads TGTGCCAGTAGTATCAGCCGGGACAGACCGAACACTGAAGCTTTCTTT.

The chain couples TRBV5-1 to TRBJ1-2, with 7 bases identical to TRBD1. J lost 0 bases, V lost 4 bases, and 12 bases had no gene match. The germline V gene encodes CDR1 SGHRS and CDR2 YFSETQ. This CDR3 contains 17 residues. The CDR3 region is CASSQASNRGTNYGYTF. Here the CDR3 DNA reads TGCGCCAGCAGCCAAGCCTCGAACAGGGGAACTAACTATGGCTACACCTTC.

The J gene is TRBJ1-3, the V gene TRBV7-9; D is possibly TRBD1 (5 bases). The CDR3 totals 17 residues. Germline CDR1 and CDR2: SEHNR and FQNEAQ (reference sequence). V lost 5 bases to trimming and J lost 0 bases, with 17 bases between them. The DNA for the CDR3 is TGTGCCAGCAGCCAAGCCCTTAGGGGAAACTCTGGAAACACCATATATTTT. This gives the protein CASSQALRGNSGNTIYF.

The chain uses TRBV6-1 and TRBJ1-2; 7 nucleotides agree with TRBD1. V shed 1 base and J 5 bases; nucleotides not matched to a gene: 10. CDR3 size: 16 residues. Per the germline V gene, CDR1 is MNHNS and CDR2 is SASEGT. This CDR3 reads CASSEEGHRGLYGYTF. CDR3 sequence (DNA): TGTGCCAGCAGTGAAGAAGGGCACAGGGGTTTGTATGGCTACACCTTC.